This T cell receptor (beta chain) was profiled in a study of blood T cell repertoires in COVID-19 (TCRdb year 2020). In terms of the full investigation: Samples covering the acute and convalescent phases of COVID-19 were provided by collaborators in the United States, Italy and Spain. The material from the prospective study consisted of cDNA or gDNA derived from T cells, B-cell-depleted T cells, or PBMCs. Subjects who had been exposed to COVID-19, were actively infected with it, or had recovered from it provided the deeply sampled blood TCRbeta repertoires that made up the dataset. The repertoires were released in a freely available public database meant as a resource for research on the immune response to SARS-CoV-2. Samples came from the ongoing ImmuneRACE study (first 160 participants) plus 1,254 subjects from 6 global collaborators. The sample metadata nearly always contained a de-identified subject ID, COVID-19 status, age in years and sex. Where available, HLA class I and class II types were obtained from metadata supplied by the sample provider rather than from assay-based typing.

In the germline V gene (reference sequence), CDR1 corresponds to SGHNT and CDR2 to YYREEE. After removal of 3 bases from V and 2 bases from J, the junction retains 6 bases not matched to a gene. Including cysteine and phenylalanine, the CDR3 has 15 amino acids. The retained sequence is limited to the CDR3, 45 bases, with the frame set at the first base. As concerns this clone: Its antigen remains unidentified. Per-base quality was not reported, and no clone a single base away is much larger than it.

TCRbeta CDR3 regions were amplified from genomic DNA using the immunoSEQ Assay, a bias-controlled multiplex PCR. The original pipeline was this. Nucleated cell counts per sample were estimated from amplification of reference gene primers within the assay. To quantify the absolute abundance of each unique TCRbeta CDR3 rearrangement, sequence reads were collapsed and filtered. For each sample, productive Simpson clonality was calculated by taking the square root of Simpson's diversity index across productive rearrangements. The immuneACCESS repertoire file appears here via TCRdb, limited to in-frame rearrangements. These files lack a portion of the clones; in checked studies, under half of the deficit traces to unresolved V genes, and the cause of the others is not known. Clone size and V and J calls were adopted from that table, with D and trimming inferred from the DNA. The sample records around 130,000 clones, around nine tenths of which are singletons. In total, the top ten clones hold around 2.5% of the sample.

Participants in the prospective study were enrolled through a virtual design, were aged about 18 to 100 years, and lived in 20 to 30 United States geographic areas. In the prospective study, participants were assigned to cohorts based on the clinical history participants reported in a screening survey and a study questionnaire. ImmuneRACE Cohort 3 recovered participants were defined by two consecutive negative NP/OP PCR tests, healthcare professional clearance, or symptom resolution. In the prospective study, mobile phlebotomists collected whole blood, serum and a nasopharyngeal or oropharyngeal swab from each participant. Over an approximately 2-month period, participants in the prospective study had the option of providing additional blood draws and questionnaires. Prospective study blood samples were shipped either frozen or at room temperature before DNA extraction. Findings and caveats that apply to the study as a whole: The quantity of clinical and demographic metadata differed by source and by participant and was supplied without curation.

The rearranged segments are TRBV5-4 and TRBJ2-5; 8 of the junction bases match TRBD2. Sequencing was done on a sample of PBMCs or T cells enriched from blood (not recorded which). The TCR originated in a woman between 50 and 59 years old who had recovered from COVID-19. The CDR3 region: CASSSRGGRQETQYF. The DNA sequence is TGTGCCAGCAGCTCACGGGGGGGCCGGCAAGAGACCCAGTACTTC.